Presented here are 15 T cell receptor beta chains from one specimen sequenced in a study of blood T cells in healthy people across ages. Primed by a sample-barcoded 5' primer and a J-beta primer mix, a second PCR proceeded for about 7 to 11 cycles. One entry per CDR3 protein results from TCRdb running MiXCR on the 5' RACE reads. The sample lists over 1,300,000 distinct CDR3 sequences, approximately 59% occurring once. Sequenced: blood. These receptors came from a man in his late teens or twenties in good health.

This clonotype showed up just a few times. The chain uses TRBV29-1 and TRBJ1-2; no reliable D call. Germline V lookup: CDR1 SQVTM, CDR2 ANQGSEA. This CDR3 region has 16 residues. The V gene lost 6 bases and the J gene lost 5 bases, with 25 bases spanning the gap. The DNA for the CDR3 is TGCAGCGTAGTATCTCCCTACACCGCACTGGGGTATGGCTACACCTTC. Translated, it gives CSVVSPYTALGYGYTF.

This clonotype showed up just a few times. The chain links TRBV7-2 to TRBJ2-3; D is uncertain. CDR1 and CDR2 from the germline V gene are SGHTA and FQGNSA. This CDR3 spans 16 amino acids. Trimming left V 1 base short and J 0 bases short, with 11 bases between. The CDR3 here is CASSLDFGTSTDTQYF. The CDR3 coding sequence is TGTGCCAGCAGCTTAGATTTCGGTACTAGCACAGATACGCAGTATTTT.

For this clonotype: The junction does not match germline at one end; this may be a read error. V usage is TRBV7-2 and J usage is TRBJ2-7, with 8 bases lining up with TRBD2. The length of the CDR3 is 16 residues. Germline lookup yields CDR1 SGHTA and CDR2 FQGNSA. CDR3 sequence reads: CASSSTRAGESFEQYF. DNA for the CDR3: TGTGCCAGCAGTTCTACCCGAGCGGGGGAATCCTTCGAGCAGTACTTC.

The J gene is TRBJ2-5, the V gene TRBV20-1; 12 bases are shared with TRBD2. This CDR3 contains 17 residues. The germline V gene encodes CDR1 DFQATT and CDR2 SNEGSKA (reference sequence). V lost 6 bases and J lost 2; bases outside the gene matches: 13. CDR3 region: CSAPPSGGAVWQETQYF. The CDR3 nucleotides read TGCAGTGCCCCTCCTAGCGGGGGGGCAGTGTGGCAAGAGACCCAGTACTTC.

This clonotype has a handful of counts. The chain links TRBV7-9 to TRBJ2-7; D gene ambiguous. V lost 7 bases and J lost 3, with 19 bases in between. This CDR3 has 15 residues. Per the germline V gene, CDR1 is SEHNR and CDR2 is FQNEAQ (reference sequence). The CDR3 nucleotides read TGTGCCAGCACCACAACCTGGAACACAAGCTACGAGCAGTACTTC. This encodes CASTTTWNTSYEQYF.

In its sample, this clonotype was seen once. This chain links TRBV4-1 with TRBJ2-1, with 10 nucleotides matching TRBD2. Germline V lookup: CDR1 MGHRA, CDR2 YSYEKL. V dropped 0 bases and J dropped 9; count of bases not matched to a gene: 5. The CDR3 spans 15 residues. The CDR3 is CASSQEPLAGFEQFF. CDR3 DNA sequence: TGCGCCAGCAGCCAAGAGCCACTAGCGGGGTTTGAGCAGTTCTTC.

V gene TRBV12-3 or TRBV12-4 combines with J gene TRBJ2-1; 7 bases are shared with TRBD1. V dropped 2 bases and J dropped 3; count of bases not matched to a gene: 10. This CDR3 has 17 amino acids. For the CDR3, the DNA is TGTGCCAGCAGTTTAACCGGGACGGGACAGCACTACAATGAGCAGTTCTTC. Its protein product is CASSLTGTGQHYNEQFF.

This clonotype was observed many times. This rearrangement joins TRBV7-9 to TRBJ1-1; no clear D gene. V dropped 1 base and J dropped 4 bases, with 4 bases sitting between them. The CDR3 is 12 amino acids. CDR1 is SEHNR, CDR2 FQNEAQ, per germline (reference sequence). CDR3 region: CASSLDGTEAFF. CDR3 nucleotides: TGTGCCAGCAGCTTAGATGGCACTGAAGCTTTCTTT.

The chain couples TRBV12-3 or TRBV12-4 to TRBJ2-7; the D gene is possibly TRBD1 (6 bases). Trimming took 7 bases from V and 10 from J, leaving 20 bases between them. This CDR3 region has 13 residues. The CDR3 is CASTQGVEEPQYF. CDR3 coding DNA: TGTGCCAGCACACAGGGTGTGGAAGAGCCCCAGTACTTC.

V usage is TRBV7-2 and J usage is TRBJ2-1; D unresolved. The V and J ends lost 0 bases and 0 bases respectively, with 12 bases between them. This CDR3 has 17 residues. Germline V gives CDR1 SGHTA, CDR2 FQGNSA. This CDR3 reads CASSLAYPALSYNEQFF. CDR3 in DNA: TGTGCCAGCAGCTTAGCGTATCCAGCCCTCTCCTACAATGAGCAGTTCTTC.

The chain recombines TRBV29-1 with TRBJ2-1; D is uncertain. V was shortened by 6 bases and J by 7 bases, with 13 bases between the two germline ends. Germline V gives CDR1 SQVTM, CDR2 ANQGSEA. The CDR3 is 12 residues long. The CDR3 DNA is TGCAGCGTGGTCTCTCTAGTGAATGAGCAGTTCTTC. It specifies CSVVSLVNEQFF.

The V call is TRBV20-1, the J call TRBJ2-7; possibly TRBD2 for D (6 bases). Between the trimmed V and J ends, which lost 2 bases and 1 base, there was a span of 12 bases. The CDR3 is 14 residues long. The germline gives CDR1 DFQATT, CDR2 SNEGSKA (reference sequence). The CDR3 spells CSARLAPYSYEQYF. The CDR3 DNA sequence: TGCAGTGCTAGACTAGCGCCCTATTCCTACGAGCAGTACTTC.

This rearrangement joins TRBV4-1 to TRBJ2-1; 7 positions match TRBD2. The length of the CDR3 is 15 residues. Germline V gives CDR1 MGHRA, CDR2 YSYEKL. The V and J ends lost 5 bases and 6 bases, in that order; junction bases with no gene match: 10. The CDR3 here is CASSARLGEGNEQFF. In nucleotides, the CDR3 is TGCGCCAGCAGCGCACGACTAGGGGAGGGCAATGAGCAGTTCTTC.

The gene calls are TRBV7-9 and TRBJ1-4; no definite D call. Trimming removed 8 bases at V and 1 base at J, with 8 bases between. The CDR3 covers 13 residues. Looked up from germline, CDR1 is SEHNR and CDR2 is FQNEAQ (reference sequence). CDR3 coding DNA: TGTGCCAGCGCCTGGCAAACTAATGAAAAACTGTTTTTT. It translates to CASAWQTNEKLFF.

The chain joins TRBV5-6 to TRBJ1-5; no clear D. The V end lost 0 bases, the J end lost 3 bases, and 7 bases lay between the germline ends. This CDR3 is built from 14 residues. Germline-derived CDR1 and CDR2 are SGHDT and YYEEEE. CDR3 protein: CASSLGVVNQPQHF. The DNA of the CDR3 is TGTGCCAGCAGCTTGGGGGTCGTCAATCAGCCCCAGCATTTT.